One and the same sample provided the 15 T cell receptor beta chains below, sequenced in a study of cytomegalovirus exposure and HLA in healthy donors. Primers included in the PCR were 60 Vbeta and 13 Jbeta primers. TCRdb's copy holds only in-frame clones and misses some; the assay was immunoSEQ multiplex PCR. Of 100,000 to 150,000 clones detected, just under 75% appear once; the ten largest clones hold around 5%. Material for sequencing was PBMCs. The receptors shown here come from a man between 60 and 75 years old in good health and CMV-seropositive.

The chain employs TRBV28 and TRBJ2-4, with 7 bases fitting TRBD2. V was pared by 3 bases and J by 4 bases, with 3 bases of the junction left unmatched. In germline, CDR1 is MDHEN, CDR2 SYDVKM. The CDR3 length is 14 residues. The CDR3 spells CASSFMGGKNIQYF. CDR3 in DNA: TGTGCCAGCAGTTTTATGGGGGGGAAAAACATTCAGTACTTC.

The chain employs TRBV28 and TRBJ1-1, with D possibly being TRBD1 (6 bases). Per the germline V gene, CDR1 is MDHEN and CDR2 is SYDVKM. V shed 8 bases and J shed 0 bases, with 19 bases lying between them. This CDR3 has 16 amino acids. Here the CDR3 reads CASPSNEGGMNTEAFF. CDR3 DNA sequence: TGTGCCAGCCCCTCGAATGAGGGGGGGATGAACACTGAAGCTTTCTTT.

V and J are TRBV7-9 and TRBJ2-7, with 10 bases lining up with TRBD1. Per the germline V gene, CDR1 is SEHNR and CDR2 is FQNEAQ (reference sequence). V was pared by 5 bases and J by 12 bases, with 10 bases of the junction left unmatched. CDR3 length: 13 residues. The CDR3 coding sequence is TGTGCCAGCAGCGGAATAGGGACAGGGGAGGGGTACTTC. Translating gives CASSGIGTGEGYF. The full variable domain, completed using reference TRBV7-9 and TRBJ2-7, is DTGVSQNPRHKITKRGQNVTFRCDPISEHNRLYWYRQTLGQGPEFLTYFQNEAQLEKSRLLSDRFSAERPKGSFSTLEIQRTEQGDSAMYLCASSGIGTGEGYFGPGTRLTVT.

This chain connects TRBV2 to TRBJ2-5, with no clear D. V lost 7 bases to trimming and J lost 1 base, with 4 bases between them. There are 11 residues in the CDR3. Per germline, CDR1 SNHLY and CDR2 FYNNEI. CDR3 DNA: TGTGCCAGCAATCGCCAAGAGACCCAGTACTTC. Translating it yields CASNRQETQYF.

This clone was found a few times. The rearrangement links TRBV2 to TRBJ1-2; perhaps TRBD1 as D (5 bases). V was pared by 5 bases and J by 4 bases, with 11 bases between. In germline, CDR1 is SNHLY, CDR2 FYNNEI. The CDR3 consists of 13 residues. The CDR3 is CASSPGLSYGYTF. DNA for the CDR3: TGTGCCAGCAGTCCGGGACTGAGCTATGGCTACACCTTC.

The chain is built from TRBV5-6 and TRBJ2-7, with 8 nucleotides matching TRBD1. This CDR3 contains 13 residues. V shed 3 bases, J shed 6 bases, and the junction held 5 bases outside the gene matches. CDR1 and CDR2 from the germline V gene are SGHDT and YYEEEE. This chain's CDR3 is CASSSGTGGEQYF. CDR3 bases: TGTGCCAGCAGCTCGGGGACAGGCGGCGAGCAGTACTTC.

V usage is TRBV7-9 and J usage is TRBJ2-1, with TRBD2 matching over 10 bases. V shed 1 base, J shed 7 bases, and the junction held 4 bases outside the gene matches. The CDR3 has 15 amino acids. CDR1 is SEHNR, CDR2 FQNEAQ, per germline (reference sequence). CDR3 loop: CASSLGAGGKNEQFF. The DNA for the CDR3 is TGTGCCAGCAGCTTAGGAGCGGGGGGGAAAAATGAGCAGTTCTTC.

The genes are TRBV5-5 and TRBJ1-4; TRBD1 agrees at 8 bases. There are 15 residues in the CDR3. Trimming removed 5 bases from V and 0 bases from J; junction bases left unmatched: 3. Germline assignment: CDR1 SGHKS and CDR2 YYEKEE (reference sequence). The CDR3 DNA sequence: TGTGCCAGCAGTCCGGACAGGGCAACTAATGAAAAACTGTTTTTT. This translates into CASSPDRATNEKLFF.

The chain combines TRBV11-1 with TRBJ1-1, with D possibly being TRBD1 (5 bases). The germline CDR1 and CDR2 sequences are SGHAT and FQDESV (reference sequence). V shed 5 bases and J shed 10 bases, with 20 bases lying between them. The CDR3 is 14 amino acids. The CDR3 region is CASSAYGRGGGAFF. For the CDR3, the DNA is TGTGCCAGCAGCGCATATGGAAGGGGCGGGGGAGCTTTCTTT.

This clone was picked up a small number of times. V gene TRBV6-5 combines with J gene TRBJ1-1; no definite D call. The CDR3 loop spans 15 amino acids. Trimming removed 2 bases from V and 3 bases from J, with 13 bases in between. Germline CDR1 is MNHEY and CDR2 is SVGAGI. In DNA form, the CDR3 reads TGTGCCAGCAGTTACCCATCCACGGGTTACACTGAAGCTTTCTTT. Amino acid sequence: CASSYPSTGYTEAFF.

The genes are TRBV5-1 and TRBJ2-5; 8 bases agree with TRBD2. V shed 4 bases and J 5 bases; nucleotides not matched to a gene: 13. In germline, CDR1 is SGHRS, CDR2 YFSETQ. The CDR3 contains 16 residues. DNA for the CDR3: TGCGCCAGCAGCCCCGGGGGGGTCGGTCCATGGGAGACCCAGTACTTC. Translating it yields CASSPGGVGPWETQYF.

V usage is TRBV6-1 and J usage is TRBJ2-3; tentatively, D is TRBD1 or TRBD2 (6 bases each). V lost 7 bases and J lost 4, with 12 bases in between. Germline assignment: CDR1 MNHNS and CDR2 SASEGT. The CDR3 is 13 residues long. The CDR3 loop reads CASNEGGSDTQYF. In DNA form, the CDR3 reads TGTGCCAGCAATGAGGGGGGTTCAGATACGCAGTATTTT.

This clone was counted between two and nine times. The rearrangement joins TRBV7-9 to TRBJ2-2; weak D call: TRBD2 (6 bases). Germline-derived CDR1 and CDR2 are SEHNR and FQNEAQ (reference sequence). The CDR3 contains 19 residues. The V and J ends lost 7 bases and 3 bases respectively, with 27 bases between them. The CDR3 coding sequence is TGTGCCAGCACCTTCCGATTCGGGCGGGGTAAGAGCCACACCGGGGAGCTGTTTTTT. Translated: CASTFRFGRGKSHTGELFF.

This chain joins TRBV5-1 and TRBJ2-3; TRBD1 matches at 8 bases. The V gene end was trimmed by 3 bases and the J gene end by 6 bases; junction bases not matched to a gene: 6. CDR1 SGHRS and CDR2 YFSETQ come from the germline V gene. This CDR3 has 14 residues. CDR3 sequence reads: CASSSYGQGDTQYF. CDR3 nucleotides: TGCGCCAGCAGCTCCTATGGACAGGGTGATACGCAGTATTTT.

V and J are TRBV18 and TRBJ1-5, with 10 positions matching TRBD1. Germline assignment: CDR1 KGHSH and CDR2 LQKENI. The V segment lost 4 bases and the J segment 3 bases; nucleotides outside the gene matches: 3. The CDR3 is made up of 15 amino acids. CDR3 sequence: CASSLGQGDNQPQHF. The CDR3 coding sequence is TGTGCCAGCTCACTCGGACAGGGGGACAATCAGCCCCAGCATTTT.